A selection of T cell receptor beta chains follows, all from one sample in a study of response to subunit inactivated influenza vaccine. TCRdb analysed the RT-PCR reads with MiXCR anew, one entry per CDR3 protein. This sample has about 520,000 distinct CDR3 sequences, with around 25% found just once. Sequencing used CD4+ T cells sorted from PBMCs, obtained 4 to 6 days after vaccination. All receptors come from a middle-aged man who received an inactivated influenza vaccine. CDR3s leave out the opening cysteine and the closing phenylalanine or tryptophan.

V | CDR3
TRBV11-2 | ASSLGDGYT
TRBV20-1 | SANRVGETQY
TRBV20-1 | SARDISGGADVNYNEQF
TRBV11-2 | ASSLGASAYEQY
TRBV3-1 | ASSQAGTGTSTDTQY
TRBV30 | AWSVKGVRFTDTQY
TRBV6-2/TRBV6-3 | ASSFPRLRARRETQY
TRBV7-2 | ASSLVRGLAGVGQF
TRBV20-1 | SASRAEETQY
TRBV7-2 | ASSPRTGSGYT
TRBV4-3 | ASSRSLQETQY
TRBV24-1 | ATSDTAGNTGELF
TRBV5-1 | ASSFGGGGNTIY
TRBV5-5 | ASSPTHGNQPQH
TRBV10-3 | AISEAGGRETQY
TRBV20-1 | SAGGLAGLFSEQY
TRBV29-1 | SVMLAIDGYT
TRBV29-1 | SVEKVLMNTEAF
TRBV15 | ATRTGGIYEQY
TRBV5-1 | ASSLVIGEQF
TRBV5-1 | ASSLEGRRNYGYT
TRBV29-1 | SVELATQY
TRBV20-1 | SAVLAGDEQF
TRBV30 | AWRRPGDYEQY
TRBV20-1 | SAVGTSPYEQY
TRBV7-3 | ASNFGGKETQY
TRBV12-3/TRBV12-4 | ASSSVNQPQH
TRBV7-2 | ASSANRDQETQY
TRBV7-2 | ASSLIPGAYEQY
TRBV12-3/TRBV12-4 | ASSWDSTYGYT
TRBV7-2 | ASSPQGAGMNTEAF
TRBV12-3/TRBV12-4 | ASRFDTYEQY
TRBV20-1 | SASDQGFNQPQH
TRBV5-1 | ASSLGPQGGNEQF
TRBV12-3/TRBV12-4 | ASIRGGSSYNEQF
TRBV6-4 | ASRGLAFLGEQF
TRBV7-9 | ASSARTGANYGYT
TRBV7-9 | ASSPRSSARGNTIY
TRBV4-3 | ASSPGTGGVEKQF
TRBV29-1 | SVVPTIVADTQY
TRBV12-3/TRBV12-4 | ASRTGGGNQPQH
TRBV27 | ASSYLRTSEQY
TRBV7-3 | ASSSAGTGSTGELF
TRBV5-1 | ASSYGTGSSYNEQF
TRBV7-6 | ASSLGGSKTETQY
TRBV5-1 | ASRSGLSTHTQY